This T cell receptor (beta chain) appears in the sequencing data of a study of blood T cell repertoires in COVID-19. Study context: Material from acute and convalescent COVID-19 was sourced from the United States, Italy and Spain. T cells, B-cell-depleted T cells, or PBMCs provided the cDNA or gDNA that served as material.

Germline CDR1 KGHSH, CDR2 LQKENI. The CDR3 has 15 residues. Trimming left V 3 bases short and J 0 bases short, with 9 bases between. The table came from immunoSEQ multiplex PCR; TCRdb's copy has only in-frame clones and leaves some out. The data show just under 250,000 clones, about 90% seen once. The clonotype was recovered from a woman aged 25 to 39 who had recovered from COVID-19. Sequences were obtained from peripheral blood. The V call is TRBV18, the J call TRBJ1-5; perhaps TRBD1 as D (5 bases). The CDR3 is CASSPPGGSNQPQHF. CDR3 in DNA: TGTGCCAGCTCACCTCCCGGGGGTAGCAATCAGCCCCAGCATTTT.